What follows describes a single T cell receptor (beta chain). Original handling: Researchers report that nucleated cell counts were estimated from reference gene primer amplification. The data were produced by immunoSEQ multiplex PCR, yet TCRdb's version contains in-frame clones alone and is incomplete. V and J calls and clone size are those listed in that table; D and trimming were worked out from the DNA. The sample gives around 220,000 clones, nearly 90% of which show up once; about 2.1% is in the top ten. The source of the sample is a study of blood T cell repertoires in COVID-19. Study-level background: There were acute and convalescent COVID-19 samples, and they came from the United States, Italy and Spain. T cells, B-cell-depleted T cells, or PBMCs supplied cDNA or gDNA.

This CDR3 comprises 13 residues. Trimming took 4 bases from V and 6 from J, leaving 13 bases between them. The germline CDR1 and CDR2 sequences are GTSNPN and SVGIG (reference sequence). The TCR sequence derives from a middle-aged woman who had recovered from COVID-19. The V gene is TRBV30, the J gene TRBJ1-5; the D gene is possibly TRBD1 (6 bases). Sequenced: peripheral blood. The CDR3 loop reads CAWNHRDGQPQHF. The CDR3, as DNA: TGTGCCTGGAATCACAGGGACGGTCAGCCCCAGCATTTT.